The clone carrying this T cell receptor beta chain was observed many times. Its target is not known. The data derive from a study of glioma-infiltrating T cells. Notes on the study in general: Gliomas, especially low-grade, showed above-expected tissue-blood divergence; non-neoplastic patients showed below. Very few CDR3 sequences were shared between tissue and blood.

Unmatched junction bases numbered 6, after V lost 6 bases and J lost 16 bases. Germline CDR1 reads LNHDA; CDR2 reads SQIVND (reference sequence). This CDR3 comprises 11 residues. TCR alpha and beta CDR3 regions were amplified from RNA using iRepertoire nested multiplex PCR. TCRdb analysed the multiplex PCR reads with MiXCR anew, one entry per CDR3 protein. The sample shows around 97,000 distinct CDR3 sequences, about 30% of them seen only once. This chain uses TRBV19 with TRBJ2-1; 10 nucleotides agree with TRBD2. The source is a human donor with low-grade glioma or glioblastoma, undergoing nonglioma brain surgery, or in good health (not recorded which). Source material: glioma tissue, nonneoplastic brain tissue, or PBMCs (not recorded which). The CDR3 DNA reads TGTGCCAGTAGCCGAGCGGGGGGGCACTTCTTC. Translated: CASSRAGGHFF.